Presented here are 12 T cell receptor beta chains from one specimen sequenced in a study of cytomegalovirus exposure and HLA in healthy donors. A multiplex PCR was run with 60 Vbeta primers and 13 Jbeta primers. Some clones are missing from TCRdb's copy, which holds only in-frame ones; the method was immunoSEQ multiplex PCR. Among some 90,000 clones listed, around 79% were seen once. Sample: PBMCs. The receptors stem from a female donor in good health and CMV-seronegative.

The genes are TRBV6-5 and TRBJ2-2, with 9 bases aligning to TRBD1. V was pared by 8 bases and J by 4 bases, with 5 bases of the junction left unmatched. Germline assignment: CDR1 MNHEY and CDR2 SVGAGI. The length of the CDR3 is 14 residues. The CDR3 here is CASRDRDVTGELFF. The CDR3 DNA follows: TGTGCCAGCCGGGACAGGGACGTCACCGGGGAGCTGTTTTTT.

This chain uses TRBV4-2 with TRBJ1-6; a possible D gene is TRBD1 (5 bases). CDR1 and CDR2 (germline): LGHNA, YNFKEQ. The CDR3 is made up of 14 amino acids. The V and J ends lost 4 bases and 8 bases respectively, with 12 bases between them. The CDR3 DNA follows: TGTGCCAGCAGCCCCCGGGGGGGGGATTCACCCCTCCACTTT. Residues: CASSPRGGDSPLHF.

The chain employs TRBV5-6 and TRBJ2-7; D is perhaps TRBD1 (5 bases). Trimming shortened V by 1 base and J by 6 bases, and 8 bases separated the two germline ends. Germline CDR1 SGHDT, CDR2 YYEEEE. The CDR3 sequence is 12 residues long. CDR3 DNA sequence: TGTGCCAGCAGCTTGCAGGGATCCGAGCAGTACTTC. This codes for CASSLQGSEQYF. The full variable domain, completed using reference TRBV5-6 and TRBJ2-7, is DAGVTQSPTHLIKTRGQQVTLRCSPKSGHDTVSWYQQALGQGPQFIFQYYEEEERQRGNFPDRFSGHQFPNYSSELNVNALLLGDSALYLCASSLQGSEQYFGPGTRLTVT.

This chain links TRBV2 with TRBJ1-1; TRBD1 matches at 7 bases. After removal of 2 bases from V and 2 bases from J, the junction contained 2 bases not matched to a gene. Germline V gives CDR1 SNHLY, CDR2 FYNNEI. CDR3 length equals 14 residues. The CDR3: CASSEQGVNTEAFF. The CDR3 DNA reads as TGTGCCAGCAGTGAACAGGGGGTTAACACTGAAGCTTTCTTT.

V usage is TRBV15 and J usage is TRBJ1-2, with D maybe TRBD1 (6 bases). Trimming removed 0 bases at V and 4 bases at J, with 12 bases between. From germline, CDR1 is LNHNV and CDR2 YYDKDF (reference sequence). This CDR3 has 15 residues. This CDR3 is CATSRDLGTSYGYTF. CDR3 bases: TGTGCCACCAGCAGAGATTTGGGGACATCCTATGGCTACACCTTC.

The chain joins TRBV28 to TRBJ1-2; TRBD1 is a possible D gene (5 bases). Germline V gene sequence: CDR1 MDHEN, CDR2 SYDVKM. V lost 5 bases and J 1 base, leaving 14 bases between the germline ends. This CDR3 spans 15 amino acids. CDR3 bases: TGTGCCAGCAGTAGCCGGGACTGGGATAACTATGGCTACACCTTC. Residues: CASSSRDWDNYGYTF.

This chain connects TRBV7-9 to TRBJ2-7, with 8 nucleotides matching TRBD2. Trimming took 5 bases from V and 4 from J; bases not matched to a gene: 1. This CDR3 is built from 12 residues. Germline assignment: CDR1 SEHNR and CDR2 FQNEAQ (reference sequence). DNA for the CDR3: TGTGCCAGCAGCCGGGGGGGGTACGAGCAGTACTTC. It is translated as CASSRGGYEQYF.

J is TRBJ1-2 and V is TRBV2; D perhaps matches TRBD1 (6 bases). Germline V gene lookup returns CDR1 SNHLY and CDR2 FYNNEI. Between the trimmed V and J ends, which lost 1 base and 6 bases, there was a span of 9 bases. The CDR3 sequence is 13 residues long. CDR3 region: CASSEVTGNGYTF. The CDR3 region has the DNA TGTGCCAGCAGTGAAGTAACAGGGAATGGCTACACCTTC.

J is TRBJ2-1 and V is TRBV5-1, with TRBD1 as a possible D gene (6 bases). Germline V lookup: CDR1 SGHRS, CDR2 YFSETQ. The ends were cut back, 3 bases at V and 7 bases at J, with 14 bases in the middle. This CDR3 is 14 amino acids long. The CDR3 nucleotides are TGCGCCAGCAGCTCTGGACAGCCTGGGAATGAGCAGTTCTTC. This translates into CASSSGQPGNEQFF.

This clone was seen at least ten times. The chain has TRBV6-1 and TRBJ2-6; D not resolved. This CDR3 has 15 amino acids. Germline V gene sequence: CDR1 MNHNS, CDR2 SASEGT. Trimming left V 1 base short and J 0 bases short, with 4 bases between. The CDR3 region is CASSEGSSGANVLTF. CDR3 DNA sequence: TGTGCCAGCAGTGAAGGGAGCTCTGGGGCCAACGTCCTGACTTTC.

As DNA, the CDR3 is TGTGCCAGCAGCTACGGACTAGGCAATGAGCAGTTCTTC. The encoded protein is CASSYGLGNEQFF. The rearrangement links TRBV5-8 to TRBJ2-1; 7 bases align to TRBD2. The CDR3 consists of 13 residues. V gave up 3 bases and J gave up 6 bases; unmatched junction bases: 3. Germline V CDR1 and CDR2: SGHTS, YDEGEE.

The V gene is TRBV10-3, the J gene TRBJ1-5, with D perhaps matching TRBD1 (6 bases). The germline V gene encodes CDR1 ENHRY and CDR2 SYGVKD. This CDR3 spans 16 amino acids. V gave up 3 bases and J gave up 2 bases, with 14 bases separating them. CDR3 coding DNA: TGTGCCATCAGTGAACAGGGTGGGGGAGGCAATCAGCCCCAGCATTTT. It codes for CAISEQGGGGNQPQHF.